The rows below give T cell receptor beta chains drawn from one sample of a study of graft-versus-host responses after intestinal transplantation. No antigen has been identified for these receptors. The assay was immunoSEQ multiplex PCR, and TCRdb's table has in-frame clones only and misses some. This table has about 120,000 clones, approximately 95% appearing once. Here the sequenced sample was unstimulated CD8+ T cells sorted from spleen or lymph node cells, taken before intestinal transplant. The receptors shown here come from a human donor who received an intestinal transplant. The CDR3 runs from the conserved cysteine through the conserved F or W. The D gene is left open where the match is weak. Clone size is not always given. Where it is, it says once, few, many or a class for expanded clones.

j_call,clone_size,v_call,d_call,cdr3_length,cdr3_aa,cdr3_nt
TRBJ2-7,.,TRBV19,TRBD1,14,CASSSGQGTYEQYF,TGTGCCAGTAGTAGCGGACAGGGGACCTACGAGCAGTACTTC
TRBJ2-3,.,TRBV9,TRBD2,17,CASSVYGEGLLADTQYF,TGTGCCAGCAGCGTATACGGGGAGGGCCTGCTAGCAGATACGCAGTATTTT
TRBJ1-2,.,TRBV6-5,.,14,CASSSVDLIYGYTF,TGTGCCAGCAGTTCAGTGGACCTTATCTATGGCTACACCTTC
TRBJ2-7,.,TRBV2,.,14,CASSAGQGYREQYF,TGTGCCAGCAGTGCAGGGCAGGGCTATAGGGAGCAGTACTTC
TRBJ2-2,.,TRBV29-1,.,15,CSANGGDVAPGELFF,TGCAGCGCCAACGGCGGAGACGTCGCCCCGGGGGAGCTGTTTTTT
TRBJ2-4,.,TRBV7-8,.,14,CASSLALGGDIQYF,TGTGCCAGCAGCTTAGCCTTGGGTGGGGACATTCAGTACTTC
TRBJ2-3,.,TRBV27,.,13,CASISRAFDTQYF,TGTGCCAGCATCAGCCGGGCCTTCGATACGCAGTATTTT
TRBJ1-3,.,TRBV2,TRBD1,15,CASVPGQGRGNTIYF,TGTGCCAGCGTACCGGGACAGGGGAGAGGAAACACCATATATTTT
TRBJ1-4,.,TRBV6-6,TRBD1,13,CASNDRENEKLFF,TGTGCCAGCAACGACAGGGAAAATGAAAAACTGTTTTTT
TRBJ2-7,.,TRBV4-1,.,15,CASSQVQYGGYEQYF,TGCGCCAGCAGCCAAGTGCAGTACGGAGGCTACGAGCAGTACTTC
TRBJ2-1,once,TRBV7-8,.,13,CASSLAGGDEQFF,TGTGCCAGCAGCTTAGCGGGGGGAGATGAGCAGTTCTTC
TRBJ2-7,.,TRBV2,TRBD2,14,CASSGEAGDYEQYF,TGTGCCAGCAGTGGGGAAGCGGGAGACTACGAGCAGTACTTC
TRBJ1-2,.,TRBV4-2,.,15,CASSQSPLRPGGYTF,TGTGCCAGCAGCCAATCTCCGCTTCGCCCGGGCGGCTACACCTTC
TRBJ2-5,.,TRBV6-1,TRBD2,14,CARLRLACRETQYF,TGTGCCAGATTGAGACTAGCCTGTCGGGAGACCCAGTACTTC
TRBJ1-2,.,TRBV28,TRBD1,13,CASSSNRGYGYTF,TGTGCCAGCAGCAGTAACAGGGGTTATGGCTACACCTTC
TRBJ2-7,.,TRBV7-3,.,15,CASSLTASPSHEQYF,TGTGCCAGCAGCTTAACGGCTAGCCCCAGTCACGAGCAGTACTTC
TRBJ1-2,.,TRBV7-6,TRBD1,16,CASSETGTGSFGGYTF,TGTGCCAGCAGCGAAACCGGGACAGGGAGTTTTGGCGGCTACACCTTC
TRBJ2-7,once,TRBV9,.,15,CASSVGVIRRYEQYF,TGTGCCAGCAGCGTAGGGGTGATACGGAGATACGAGCAGTACTTC
TRBJ2-3,.,TRBV7-3,TRBD1,15,CASSLGTGARNTQYF,TGTGCCAGCAGCTTGGGGACAGGGGCTCGGAATACGCAGTATTTT
TRBJ2-1,.,TRBV7-9,TRBD1,15,CASMTGTRPGNEQFF,TGTGCCAGCATGACAGGGACCCGACCGGGTAATGAGCAGTTCTTC
TRBJ2-1,.,TRBV28,TRBD2,15,CASSLAGGTYNEQFF,TGTGCCAGCAGTTTAGCGGGAGGAACATACAATGAGCAGTTCTTC
TRBJ2-7,once,TRBV11-2,TRBD1,15,CASIPLRQGVHEQYF,TGTGCCAGCATCCCACTGAGGCAGGGGGTTCACGAGCAGTACTTC
TRBJ1-5,.,TRBV5-6,TRBD1,16,CASSLEGAPSNQPQHF,TGTGCCAGCAGCTTGGAGGGGGCCCCTAGCAATCAGCCCCAGCATTTT
TRBJ2-7,.,TRBV9,TRBD1,15,CASSVGQGFSYEQYF,TGTGCCAGCAGCGTAGGACAGGGATTCTCCTACGAGCAGTACTTC
TRBJ1-1,.,TRBV2,.,13,CANFDSMNTEAFF,TGTGCCAACTTTGACAGCATGAACACTGAAGCTTTCTTT
TRBJ2-1,.,TRBV11-2,.,13,CASSLGLYNEQFF,TGTGCCAGCAGCCTGGGACTTTACAATGAGCAGTTCTTC
TRBJ2-3,.,TRBV5-5,.,13,CASSLGPTDTQYF,TGTGCCAGCAGTCTAGGCCCCACAGATACGCAGTATTTT
TRBJ2-5,.,TRBV7-9,.,13,CASSWTFPETQYF,TGTGCCAGCAGTTGGACTTTCCCAGAGACCCAGTACTTC
TRBJ2-1,once,TRBV19,TRBD2,15,CASSISGRAPDEQFF,TGTGCCAGTAGCATAAGCGGGAGGGCCCCAGATGAGCAGTTCTTC
TRBJ2-1,.,TRBV28,.,13,CASSWGSYNEQFF,TGTGCCAGCAGTTGGGGCTCCTACAATGAGCAGTTCTTC
TRBJ1-4,.,TRBV28,.,15,CASSFVTIANEKLFF,TGTGCCAGCAGTTTCGTCACGATTGCCAATGAAAAACTGTTTTTT
TRBJ1-2,.,TRBV6-5,.,15,CASSELQGRVYGYTF,TGTGCCAGCAGCGAACTTCAGGGAAGGGTCTATGGCTACACCTTC
TRBJ2-7,once,TRBV6-5,.,12,CASDGTLYEQYF,TGTGCCAGCGATGGGACACTCTACGAGCAGTACTTC
TRBJ2-1,.,TRBV29-1,TRBD2,17,CSVETSGRGGNDNEQFF,TGCAGCGTTGAAACTAGCGGGAGGGGTGGAAATGACAATGAGCAGTTCTTC
TRBJ2-1,.,TRBV13,.,14,CASSLVAGINEQFF,TGTGCCAGCAGCTTAGTGGCGGGAATCAATGAGCAGTTCTTC
TRBJ2-1,.,TRBV9,.,16,CASSVEGGRTYNEQFF,TGTGCCAGCAGCGTAGAGGGTGGGAGGACCTACAATGAGCAGTTCTTC